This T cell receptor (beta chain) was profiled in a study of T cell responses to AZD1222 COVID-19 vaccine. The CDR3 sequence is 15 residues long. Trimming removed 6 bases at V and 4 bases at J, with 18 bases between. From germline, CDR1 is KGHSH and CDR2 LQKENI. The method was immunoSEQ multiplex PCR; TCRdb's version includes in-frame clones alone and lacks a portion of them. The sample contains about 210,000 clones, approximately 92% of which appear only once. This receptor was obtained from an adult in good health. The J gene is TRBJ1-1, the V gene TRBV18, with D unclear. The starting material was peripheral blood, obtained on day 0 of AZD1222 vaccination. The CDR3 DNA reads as TGTGCCAGCTCCCCTGCCGAAAAGGGCGGCACTGAAGCTTTCTTT. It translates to CASSPAEKGGTEAFF. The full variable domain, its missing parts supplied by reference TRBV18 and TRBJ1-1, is NAGVMQNPRHLVRRRGQEARLRCSPMKGHSHVYWYRQLPEEGLKFMVYLQKENIIDESGMPKERFSAEFPKEGPSILRIQQVVRGDSAAYFCASSPAEKGGTEAFFGQGTRLTVV.